The 29 T cell receptor beta chains below come from one sample, sequenced in a study of blood T cell repertoires in COVID-19. Profiled with immunoSEQ multiplex PCR; TCRdb holds only in-frame clones, not every one. Here the sample spans 300,000 or so clones, 75% to 90% being singletons. Sequenced: peripheral blood. These receptor sequences come from a middle-aged woman who had recovered from COVID-19.

The chain combines TRBV27 with TRBJ2-3; 12 bases agree with TRBD2. The CDR3 is made up of 18 amino acids. Looked up from germline, CDR1 is MNHEY and CDR2 is SMNVEV (reference sequence). V lost 5 bases, J lost 4 bases, and 13 bases stayed unmatched. The CDR3 here is CASSLLAGGPTSPDTQYF. For the CDR3, the DNA is TGTGCCAGCAGTCTCCTAGCGGGGGGGCCAACCTCTCCAGATACGCAGTATTTT.

This chain connects TRBV6-4 to TRBJ1-5; 7 bases match TRBD1. V was clipped by 5 bases and J by 1 base; unmatched bases: 5. This CDR3 region has 15 residues. Germline CDR1 and CDR2: MRHNA and SNTAGT. This CDR3 is CASSPEGQSNQPQHF. The CDR3 nucleotides read TGTGCCAGCAGTCCGGAGGGACAGAGCAATCAGCCCCAGCATTTT.

This chain links TRBV5-5 with TRBJ2-1; a possible D gene is TRBD2 (5 bases). Germline CDR1 reads SGHKS; CDR2 reads YYEKEE (reference sequence). V lost 3 bases, J lost 0 bases, and 10 bases lay in between. The CDR3 runs 15 residues. CDR3 bases: TGTGCCAGCAGCTCCAGGACTGTCTCCTACAATGAGCAGTTCTTC. Translated: CASSSRTVSYNEQFF.

The CDR3 DNA reads TGCGCCAGCAGCCGCACTTTCATTAACTATGGCTACACCTTC. It encodes CASSRTFINYGYTF. The chain joins TRBV4-3 to TRBJ1-2; D unclear. With 4 bases removed from V and 1 base from J, the gap between germline ends came to 10 bases. The germline V gene has CDR1 LGHNA and CDR2 YSLEER. This CDR3 has 14 amino acids.

V and J are TRBV19 and TRBJ1-4; 7 bases line up with TRBD1. V was pared by 3 bases and J by 1 base, with 8 bases of the junction left unmatched. Germline CDR1 is LNHDA and CDR2 is SQIVND (reference sequence). CDR3 length equals 17 residues. DNA of the CDR3: TGTGCCAGTAGTATGCGGTACAGGGGCCGAACTAATGAAAAACTGTTTTTT. This gives the protein CASSMRYRGRTNEKLFF.

Here the CDR3 DNA reads TGTGCCAGCAGTGAGCAGAGTGAAGGGGGCTCACCCCTCCACTTT. It yields the protein CASSEQSEGGSPLHF. V and J are TRBV6-1 and TRBJ1-6, with 7 bases fitting TRBD1. V shed 3 bases and J 10 bases; nucleotides not matched to a gene: 9. This CDR3 is 15 amino acids long. Germline assignment: CDR1 MNHNS and CDR2 SASEGT.

This sequence joins TRBV6-5 and TRBJ1-6; maybe TRBD1 (5 bases). V lost 3 bases to trimming and J lost 14 bases, with 20 bases between them. This CDR3 has 15 residues. Germline V gene lookup returns CDR1 MNHEY and CDR2 SVGAGI. CDR3 nucleotides: TGTGCCAGCAGTTATGGCAGGGCAACCCTCCCCACCCTCCACTTT. Residues: CASSYGRATLPTLHF.

V is TRBV10-3 and J is TRBJ1-5; 8 bases align to TRBD1. The CDR3 is 14 residues long. Germline-derived CDR1 and CDR2 are ENHRY and SYGVKD. After removal of 6 bases from V and 2 bases from J, the junction contained 3 bases not matched to a gene. Here the CDR3 reads CAIRQTGGNQPQHF. For the CDR3, the DNA is TGTGCCATCAGACAGACAGGGGGCAATCAGCCCCAGCATTTT.

This clone is a singleton in its sample. J is TRBJ2-1 and V is TRBV5-6; 9 nucleotides agree with TRBD1. The germline V gene encodes CDR1 SGHDT and CDR2 YYEEEE. Trimming removed 0 bases from V and 6 bases from J; junction bases left unmatched: 13. The CDR3 covers 18 residues. The CDR3 protein is CASSLGDRVVSRGNEQFF. The DNA of the CDR3 is TGTGCCAGCAGCTTGGGGGACAGGGTTGTTTCTCGGGGCAATGAGCAGTTCTTC.

This chain uses TRBV20-1 with TRBJ1-4; no definite D call. Between the trimmed V and J ends, which lost 3 bases and 8 bases, there was a span of 19 bases. This CDR3 comprises 15 residues. Germline lookup yields CDR1 DFQATT and CDR2 SNEGSKA (reference sequence). Here the CDR3 DNA reads TGCAGTGCTAGTGGTTTCGTGCCAACGGGGGAAAAACTGTTTTTT. It encodes CSASGFVPTGEKLFF.

The rearrangement uses TRBV10-3 and TRBJ1-2, with D perhaps TRBD1 (6 bases). The V and J ends lost 0 bases and 2 bases respectively, with 10 bases between them. CDR3 size: 15 residues. Germline V gene sequence: CDR1 ENHRY, CDR2 SYGVKD. The CDR3 DNA sequence: TGTGCCATCAGTGAGTCAAGGGGGAGAAACTATGGCTACACCTTC. Amino acid sequence: CAISESRGRNYGYTF.

The chain recombines TRBV9 with TRBJ2-5; D is ambiguous. From germline, CDR1 is SGDLS and CDR2 YYNGEE. Trimming left V 0 bases short and J 2 bases short, with 14 bases between. The length of the CDR3 is 16 residues. As DNA, the CDR3 is TGTGCCAGCAGCGTAGGAGCTGGGCTAAATCAAGAGACCCAGTACTTC. It yields the protein CASSVGAGLNQETQYF.

The CDR3 loop reads CASSPTGATDTQYF. CDR3 in DNA: TGCGCCAGCAGCCCGACAGGGGCCACAGATACGCAGTATTTT. The chain links TRBV5-1 to TRBJ2-3, with TRBD1 identical over 8 bases. The CDR3 contains 14 residues. Germline CDR1 and CDR2: SGHRS and YFSETQ. Trimming removed 4 bases from V and 2 bases from J; junction bases left unmatched: 3.

This clone appeared once. J is TRBJ2-2 and V is TRBV30; 8 nucleotides agree with TRBD2. The CDR3 contains 15 residues. CDR1 and CDR2 (germline): GTSNPN, SVGIG (reference sequence). V dropped 5 bases and J dropped 6; count of bases not matched to a gene: 11. The DNA for the CDR3 is TGTGCCTGGCGTCTGGCGGGGGGAGGTGCCGGGGAGCTGTTTTTT. Protein product: CAWRLAGGGAGELFF.

The chain carries TRBV2 and TRBJ2-1; possible D gene TRBD2, 6 bases. There are 12 residues in the CDR3. V lost 11 bases and J 6 bases, leaving 14 bases between the germline ends. In germline, CDR1 is SNHLY, CDR2 FYNNEI. CDR3 in DNA: TGTGCCGGCCAGACTAGACCCAATGAGCAGTTCTTC. It codes for CAGQTRPNEQFF.

The chain is built from TRBV29-1 and TRBJ1-1; D uncertain. Trimming took off 3 bases at V and 0 bases at J, with 11 bases between the two ends. CDR1 is SQVTM and CDR2 is ANQGSEA in the germline V gene. This CDR3 is 14 amino acids long. The CDR3 loop is CSVEVGQLNTEAFF. As DNA, the CDR3 is TGCAGCGTTGAGGTGGGCCAGTTGAACACTGAAGCTTTCTTT. The entire variable domain, with the rest obtained from reference TRBV29-1 and TRBJ1-1, is as follows: SAVISQKPSRDICQRGTSLTIQCQVDSQVTMMFWYRQQPGQSLTLIATANQGSEATYESGFVIDKFPISRPNLTFSTLTVSNMSPEDSSIYLCSVEVGQLNTEAFFGQGTRLTVV.

This sequence joins TRBV11-2 and TRBJ2-5, with 9 positions matching TRBD2. V was clipped by 3 bases and J by 5 bases; unmatched bases: 7. The length of the CDR3 is 15 residues. Germline CDR1 reads SGHAT; CDR2 reads FQNNGV. Here the CDR3 reads CASSFLRGGGETQYF. As DNA, the CDR3 is TGTGCCAGCAGCTTCTTGCGGGGGGGCGGGGAGACCCAGTACTTC.

This chain uses TRBV3-1 (or the pseudogene TRBV3-2) with TRBJ1-2; possible D gene TRBD1, 5 bases. Germline V gene lookup returns CDR1 LGHDT and CDR2 YNNKEL (reference sequence). This CDR3 region has 15 residues. Trimming removed 4 bases at V and 1 base at J, with 13 bases between. CDR3 in amino acids: CASSPGGADNYGYTF. Written as DNA, the CDR3 is TGTGCCAGCAGCCCCGGCGGGGCCGATAACTATGGCTACACCTTC.

The V and J genes are TRBV4-3 and TRBJ1-1, with a weak D call TRBD1 (5 bases). CDR1 is LGHNA and CDR2 is YSLEER in the germline V gene. The length of the CDR3 is 17 residues. V was shortened by 0 bases and J by 0 bases, with 14 bases between the two germline ends. CDR3 sequence: CASSQDLSRQLNTEAFF. The CDR3 coding sequence is TGCGCCAGCAGCCAAGACTTGTCGCGACAGTTGAACACTGAAGCTTTCTTT.

The chain couples TRBV19 to TRBJ1-4; D is ambiguous. Trimming cost V 11 bases and J 6 bases, with 16 bases left between them. The CDR3 is 13 amino acids. Germline CDR1 and CDR2: LNHDA and SQIVND (reference sequence). The CDR3 loop is CAGSDSKYEKLFF. As DNA, the CDR3 is TGTGCCGGTTCGGACTCCAAGTATGAAAAACTGTTTTTT. Drawing the rest from reference TRBV19 and TRBJ1-4, the complete variable domain is DGGITQSPKYLFRKEGQNVTLSCEQNLNHDAMYWYRQDPGQGLRLIYYSQIVNDFQKGDIAEGYSVSREKKESFPLTVTSAQKNPTAFYLCAGSDSKYEKLFFGSGTQLSVL.

This sequence joins TRBV7-9 and TRBJ2-7; unclear D gene. Germline V gene lookup returns CDR1 SEHNR and CDR2 FQNEAQ (reference sequence). The CDR3 has 12 residues. The V and J ends lost 5 bases and 4 bases respectively, with 9 bases between them. The CDR3 reads CASSQTGYEQYF. The CDR3, as DNA: TGTGCCAGCAGCCAGACTGGGTACGAGCAGTACTTC.

This clone showed up just a few times. This chain connects TRBV7-8 to TRBJ2-7, with D possibly being TRBD2 (7 bases). V lost 3 bases, J lost 3 bases, and 15 bases lay in between. CDR1 and CDR2 (germline): SGHVS, FQNEAQ. The CDR3 is 15 amino acids. CDR3 amino acids: CASSFGLGGGYEQYF. The CDR3 DNA is TGTGCCAGCAGCTTCGGACTAGGGGGGGGCTACGAGCAGTACTTC. Full variable domain (rest looked up from reference TRBV7-8 and TRBJ2-7): GAGVSQSPRYKVAKRGQDVALRCDPISGHVSLFWYQQALGQGPEFLTYFQNEAQLDKSGLPSDRFFAERPEGSVSTLKIQRTQQEDSAVYLCASSFGLGGGYEQYFGPGTRLTVT.

This clone has at least ten counts. V and J are TRBV4-1 and TRBJ2-7; unclear D gene. V lost 4 bases and J 1 base, leaving 14 bases between the germline ends. CDR3 length equals 15 residues. Germline CDR1 reads MGHRA; CDR2 reads YSYEKL. CDR3 DNA sequence: TGCGCCAGCAGCCCTGGCCCGGGTAAATCCTACGAGCAGTACTTC. Protein sequence: CASSPGPGKSYEQYF.

This clone was seen once. This chain uses TRBV5-4 with TRBJ2-7; D might be TRBD2 (7 bases). V gave up 3 bases and J gave up 2 bases, with 15 bases separating them. CDR3 size: 15 residues. Per the germline V gene, CDR1 is SGHNT and CDR2 is YYREEE (reference sequence). The CDR3 DNA sequence: TGTGCCAGCAGCTGGGGGGGCCACACCACCTACGAGCAGTACTTC. This encodes CASSWGGHTTYEQYF.

The genes are TRBV6-5 and TRBJ1-3; D gene unclear. In germline, CDR1 is MNHEY, CDR2 SVGAGI. Trimming pared 2 bases from V and 0 bases from J, leaving 11 bases between. This CDR3 contains 16 residues. CDR3 nucleotides: TGTGCCAGCAGTTACGGCAGATTCTTCTCTGGAAACACCATATATTTT. It encodes CASSYGRFFSGNTIYF.

V and J are TRBV5-1 and TRBJ1-1; a possible D gene is TRBD1 (5 bases). CDR1 is SGHRS and CDR2 is YFSETQ in the germline V gene. V was pared by 4 bases and J by 7 bases, with 14 bases between. The CDR3 is made up of 13 amino acids. The CDR3 bases are TGCGCCAGCAGCGCCGAGACAGATCTTGAAGCTTTCTTT. This sequence encodes CASSAETDLEAFF.

This sequence joins TRBV24-1 and TRBJ2-3; possible D gene TRBD1, 7 bases. Trimming removed 4 bases from V and 5 bases from J, with 15 bases in between. Germline loops: CDR1 KGHDR, CDR2 SFDVKD. This CDR3 is built from 15 residues. CDR3 sequence: CATSDPGTAGDTQYF. DNA of the CDR3: TGTGCCACCAGTGACCCGGGGACAGCGGGAGATACGCAGTATTTT.

CDR3: CASSLGLNQPQHF. CDR3 sequence (DNA): TGTGCCAGCAGCCTGGGCCTCAATCAGCCCCAGCATTTT. V is TRBV14 and J is TRBJ1-5; D remains ambiguous. Trimming pared 4 bases from V and 3 bases from J, leaving 7 bases between. The CDR3 extends over 13 amino acids. Germline-derived CDR1 and CDR2 are SGHDN and FVKESK.

The V call is TRBV7-9, the J call TRBJ2-7, with D possibly TRBD1 on 7 matching bases. Germline V CDR1 and CDR2: SEHNR, FQNEAQ (reference sequence). V lost 1 base to trimming and J lost 4 bases, with 11 bases between them. The CDR3 consists of 14 residues. CDR3 DNA: TGTGCCAGCAGCTTAGTGGAGGGGGCTTACGAGCAGTACTTC. This sequence encodes CASSLVEGAYEQYF.